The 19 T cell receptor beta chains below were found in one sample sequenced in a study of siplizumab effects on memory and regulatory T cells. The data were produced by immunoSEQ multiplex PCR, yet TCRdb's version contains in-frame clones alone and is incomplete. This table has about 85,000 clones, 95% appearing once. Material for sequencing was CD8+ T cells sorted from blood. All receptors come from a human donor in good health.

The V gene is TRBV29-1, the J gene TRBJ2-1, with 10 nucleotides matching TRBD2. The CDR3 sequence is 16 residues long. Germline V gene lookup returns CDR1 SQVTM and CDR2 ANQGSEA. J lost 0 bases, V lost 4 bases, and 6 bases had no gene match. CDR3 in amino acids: CSVVGASGSSYNEQFF. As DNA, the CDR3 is TGCAGCGTTGTCGGGGCTAGCGGGAGCTCCTACAATGAGCAGTTCTTC.

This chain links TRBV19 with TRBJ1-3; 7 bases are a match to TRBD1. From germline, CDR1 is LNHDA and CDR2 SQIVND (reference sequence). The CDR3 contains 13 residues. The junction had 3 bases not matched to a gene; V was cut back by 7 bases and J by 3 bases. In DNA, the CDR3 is TGTGCCAGTACCAGGGGGTTTGGAAACACCATATATTTT. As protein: CASTRGFGNTIYF. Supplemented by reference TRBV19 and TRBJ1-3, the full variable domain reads DGGITQSPKYLFRKEGQNVTLSCEQNLNHDAMYWYRQDPGQGLRLIYYSQIVNDFQKGDIAEGYSVSREKKESFPLTVTSAQKNPTAFYLCASTRGFGNTIYFGEGSWLTVV.

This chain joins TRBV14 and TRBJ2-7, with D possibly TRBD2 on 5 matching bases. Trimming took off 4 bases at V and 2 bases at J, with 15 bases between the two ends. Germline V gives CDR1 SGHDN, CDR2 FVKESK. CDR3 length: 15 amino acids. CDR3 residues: CASSPKGAAPYEQYF. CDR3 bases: TGTGCCAGCAGCCCCAAGGGAGCAGCCCCCTACGAGCAGTACTTC. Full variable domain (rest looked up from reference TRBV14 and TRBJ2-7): EAGVTQFPSHSVIEKGQTVTLRCDPISGHDNLYWYRRVMGKEIKFLLHFVKESKQDESGMPNNRFLAERTGGTYSTLKVQPAELEDSGVYFCASSPKGAAPYEQYFGPGTRLTVT.

The CDR3 here is CASSPGQGKWNEQFF. CDR3 coding DNA: TGTGCCAGCAGCCCGGGACAGGGTAAATGGAATGAGCAGTTCTTC. The chain employs TRBV11-3 and TRBJ2-1; 9 positions match TRBD1. CDR3 size: 15 residues. CDR1 is SGHNT, CDR2 YENEEA, per germline. V was pared by 5 bases and J by 7 bases, with 9 bases of the junction left unmatched.

Here the CDR3 DNA reads TGTGCTAGTGGTTTGGTCGGGGCGGGTCCCGGGGAGCTGTTTTTT. Translation gives CASGLVGAGPGELFF. V usage is TRBV12-5 and J usage is TRBJ2-2; D tentatively reads TRBD1 or TRBD2 (5 bases each). CDR1 and CDR2 from the germline V gene are LGHNT and FRNRAP. Trimming removed 0 bases at V and 6 bases at J, with 11 bases between. The CDR3 is made up of 15 amino acids.

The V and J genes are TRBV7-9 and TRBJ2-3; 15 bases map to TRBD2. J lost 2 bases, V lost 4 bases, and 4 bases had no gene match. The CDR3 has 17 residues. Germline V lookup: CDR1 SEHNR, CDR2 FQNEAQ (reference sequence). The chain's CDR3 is CASSWTSGRDYTDTQYF. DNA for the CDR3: TGTGCCAGCAGCTGGACTAGCGGGAGGGACTACACAGATACGCAGTATTTT.

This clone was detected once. CDR3 amino acids: CASSAETPRSTDTQYF. CDR3 nucleotide sequence: TGTGCCAGCAGCGCCGAGACTCCACGAAGCACAGATACGCAGTATTTT. V gene TRBV9 combines with J gene TRBJ2-3; D gene uncertain. Trimming left V 3 bases short and J 0 bases short, with 14 bases between. This CDR3 contains 16 residues. The germline CDR1 and CDR2 sequences are SGDLS and YYNGEE.

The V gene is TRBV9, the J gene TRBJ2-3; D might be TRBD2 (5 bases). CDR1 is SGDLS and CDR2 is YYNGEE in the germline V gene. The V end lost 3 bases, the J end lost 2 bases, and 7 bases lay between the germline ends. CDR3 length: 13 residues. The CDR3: CASSGGITDTQYF. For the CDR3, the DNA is TGTGCCAGCAGCGGAGGGATCACAGATACGCAGTATTTT.

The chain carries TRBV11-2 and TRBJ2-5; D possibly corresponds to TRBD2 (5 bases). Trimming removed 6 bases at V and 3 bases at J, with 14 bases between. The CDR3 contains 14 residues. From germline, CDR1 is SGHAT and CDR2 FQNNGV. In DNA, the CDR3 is TGTGCCAGCAGTTCTGGAGCGGCAAAAGAGACCCAGTACTTC. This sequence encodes CASSSGAAKETQYF.

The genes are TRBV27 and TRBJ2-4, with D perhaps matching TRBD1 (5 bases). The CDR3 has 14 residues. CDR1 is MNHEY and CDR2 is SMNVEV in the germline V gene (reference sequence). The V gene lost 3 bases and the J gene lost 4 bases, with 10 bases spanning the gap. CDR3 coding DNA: TGTGCCAGCAGTTTTCAGGGTTCAAAAAACATTCAGTACTTC. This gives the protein CASSFQGSKNIQYF.

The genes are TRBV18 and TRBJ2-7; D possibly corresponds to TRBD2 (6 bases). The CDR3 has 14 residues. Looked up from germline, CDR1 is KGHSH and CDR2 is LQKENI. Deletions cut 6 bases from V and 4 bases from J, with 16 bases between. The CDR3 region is CASSNAGTSYEQYF. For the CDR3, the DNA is TGTGCCAGCTCGAACGCGGGAACTTCATACGAGCAGTACTTC.

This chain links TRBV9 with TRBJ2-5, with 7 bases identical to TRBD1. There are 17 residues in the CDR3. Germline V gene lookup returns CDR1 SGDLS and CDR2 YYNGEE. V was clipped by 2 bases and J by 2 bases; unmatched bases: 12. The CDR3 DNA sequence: TGTGCCAGCAGCGTGATGGGGGCAGGGGGATTTCAAGAGACCCAGTACTTC. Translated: CASSVMGAGGFQETQYF. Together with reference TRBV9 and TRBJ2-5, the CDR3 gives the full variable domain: DSGVTQTPKHLITATGQRVTLRCSPRSGDLSVYWYQQSLDQGLQFLIQYYNGEERAKGNILERFSAQQFPDLHSELNLSSLELGDSALYFCASSVMGAGGFQETQYFGPGTRLLVL.

DNA for the CDR3: TGTGCCAGCAGCTTAACCGGGCCAGGGGAGGACAATGAGCAGTTCTTC. Its protein is CASSLTGPGEDNEQFF. The V gene is TRBV7-3, the J gene TRBJ2-1, with D perhaps matching TRBD1 or TRBD2 (6 bases each). CDR3 size: 16 residues. The ends were cut back, 0 bases at V and 5 bases at J, with 14 bases in the middle. The germline CDR1 and CDR2 sequences are SGHTA and FQGTGA.

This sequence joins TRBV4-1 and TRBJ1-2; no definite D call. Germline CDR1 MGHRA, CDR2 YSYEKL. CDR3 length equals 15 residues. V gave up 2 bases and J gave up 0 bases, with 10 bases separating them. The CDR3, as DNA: TGCGCCAGCAGCCAAAATTTAGAATCTAACTATGGCTACACCTTC. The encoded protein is CASSQNLESNYGYTF.

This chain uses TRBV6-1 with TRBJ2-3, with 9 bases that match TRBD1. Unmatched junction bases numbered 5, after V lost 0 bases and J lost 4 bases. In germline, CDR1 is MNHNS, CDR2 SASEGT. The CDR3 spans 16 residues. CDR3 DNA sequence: TGTGCCAGCAGTGAAGCAGCGACAGGGGGAGCAGATACGCAGTATTTT. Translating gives CASSEAATGGADTQYF.

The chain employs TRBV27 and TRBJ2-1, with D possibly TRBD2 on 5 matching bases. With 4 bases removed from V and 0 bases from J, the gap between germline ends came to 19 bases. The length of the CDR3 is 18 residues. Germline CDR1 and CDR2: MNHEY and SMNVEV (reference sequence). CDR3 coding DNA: TGTGCCAGCAGTTCCCTGGGTAGCCTGGGGAGCTCCTACAATGAGCAGTTCTTC. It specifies CASSSLGSLGSSYNEQFF.

The CDR3 here is CASSLRGRGETQYF. CDR3 sequence (DNA): TGTGCCAGCAGTTTAAGGGGGCGCGGCGAGACCCAGTACTTC. V gene TRBV28 combines with J gene TRBJ2-5; 7 positions agree with TRBD1. The CDR3 spans 14 residues. V shed 2 bases and J 5 bases; nucleotides not matched to a gene: 5. Germline V gives CDR1 MDHEN, CDR2 SYDVKM.

The CDR3 coding sequence is TGTGCCAGCAGTGAGGAGGATTGGAGGGAGGGCAATCAGCCCCAGCATTTT. This sequence encodes CASSEEDWREGNQPQHF. This sequence joins TRBV2 and TRBJ1-5; no clear D gene. V dropped 3 bases and J dropped 2 bases, with 17 bases sitting between them. CDR1 is SNHLY and CDR2 is FYNNEI in the germline V gene. The CDR3 runs 17 residues.

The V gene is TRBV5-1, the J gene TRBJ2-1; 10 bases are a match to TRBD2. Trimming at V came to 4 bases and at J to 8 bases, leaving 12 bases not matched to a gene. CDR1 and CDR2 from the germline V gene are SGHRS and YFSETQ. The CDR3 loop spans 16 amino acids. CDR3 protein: CASSPPASGSIYEQFF. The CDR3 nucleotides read TGCGCCAGCAGCCCCCCCGCTAGCGGGAGTATTTATGAGCAGTTCTTC. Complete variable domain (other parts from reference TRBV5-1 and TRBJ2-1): KAGVTQTPRYLIKTRGQQVTLSCSPISGHRSVSWYQQTPGQGLQFLFEYFSETQRNKGNFPGRFSGRQFSNSRSEMNVSTLELGDSALYLCASSPPASGSIYEQFFGPGTRLTVL.